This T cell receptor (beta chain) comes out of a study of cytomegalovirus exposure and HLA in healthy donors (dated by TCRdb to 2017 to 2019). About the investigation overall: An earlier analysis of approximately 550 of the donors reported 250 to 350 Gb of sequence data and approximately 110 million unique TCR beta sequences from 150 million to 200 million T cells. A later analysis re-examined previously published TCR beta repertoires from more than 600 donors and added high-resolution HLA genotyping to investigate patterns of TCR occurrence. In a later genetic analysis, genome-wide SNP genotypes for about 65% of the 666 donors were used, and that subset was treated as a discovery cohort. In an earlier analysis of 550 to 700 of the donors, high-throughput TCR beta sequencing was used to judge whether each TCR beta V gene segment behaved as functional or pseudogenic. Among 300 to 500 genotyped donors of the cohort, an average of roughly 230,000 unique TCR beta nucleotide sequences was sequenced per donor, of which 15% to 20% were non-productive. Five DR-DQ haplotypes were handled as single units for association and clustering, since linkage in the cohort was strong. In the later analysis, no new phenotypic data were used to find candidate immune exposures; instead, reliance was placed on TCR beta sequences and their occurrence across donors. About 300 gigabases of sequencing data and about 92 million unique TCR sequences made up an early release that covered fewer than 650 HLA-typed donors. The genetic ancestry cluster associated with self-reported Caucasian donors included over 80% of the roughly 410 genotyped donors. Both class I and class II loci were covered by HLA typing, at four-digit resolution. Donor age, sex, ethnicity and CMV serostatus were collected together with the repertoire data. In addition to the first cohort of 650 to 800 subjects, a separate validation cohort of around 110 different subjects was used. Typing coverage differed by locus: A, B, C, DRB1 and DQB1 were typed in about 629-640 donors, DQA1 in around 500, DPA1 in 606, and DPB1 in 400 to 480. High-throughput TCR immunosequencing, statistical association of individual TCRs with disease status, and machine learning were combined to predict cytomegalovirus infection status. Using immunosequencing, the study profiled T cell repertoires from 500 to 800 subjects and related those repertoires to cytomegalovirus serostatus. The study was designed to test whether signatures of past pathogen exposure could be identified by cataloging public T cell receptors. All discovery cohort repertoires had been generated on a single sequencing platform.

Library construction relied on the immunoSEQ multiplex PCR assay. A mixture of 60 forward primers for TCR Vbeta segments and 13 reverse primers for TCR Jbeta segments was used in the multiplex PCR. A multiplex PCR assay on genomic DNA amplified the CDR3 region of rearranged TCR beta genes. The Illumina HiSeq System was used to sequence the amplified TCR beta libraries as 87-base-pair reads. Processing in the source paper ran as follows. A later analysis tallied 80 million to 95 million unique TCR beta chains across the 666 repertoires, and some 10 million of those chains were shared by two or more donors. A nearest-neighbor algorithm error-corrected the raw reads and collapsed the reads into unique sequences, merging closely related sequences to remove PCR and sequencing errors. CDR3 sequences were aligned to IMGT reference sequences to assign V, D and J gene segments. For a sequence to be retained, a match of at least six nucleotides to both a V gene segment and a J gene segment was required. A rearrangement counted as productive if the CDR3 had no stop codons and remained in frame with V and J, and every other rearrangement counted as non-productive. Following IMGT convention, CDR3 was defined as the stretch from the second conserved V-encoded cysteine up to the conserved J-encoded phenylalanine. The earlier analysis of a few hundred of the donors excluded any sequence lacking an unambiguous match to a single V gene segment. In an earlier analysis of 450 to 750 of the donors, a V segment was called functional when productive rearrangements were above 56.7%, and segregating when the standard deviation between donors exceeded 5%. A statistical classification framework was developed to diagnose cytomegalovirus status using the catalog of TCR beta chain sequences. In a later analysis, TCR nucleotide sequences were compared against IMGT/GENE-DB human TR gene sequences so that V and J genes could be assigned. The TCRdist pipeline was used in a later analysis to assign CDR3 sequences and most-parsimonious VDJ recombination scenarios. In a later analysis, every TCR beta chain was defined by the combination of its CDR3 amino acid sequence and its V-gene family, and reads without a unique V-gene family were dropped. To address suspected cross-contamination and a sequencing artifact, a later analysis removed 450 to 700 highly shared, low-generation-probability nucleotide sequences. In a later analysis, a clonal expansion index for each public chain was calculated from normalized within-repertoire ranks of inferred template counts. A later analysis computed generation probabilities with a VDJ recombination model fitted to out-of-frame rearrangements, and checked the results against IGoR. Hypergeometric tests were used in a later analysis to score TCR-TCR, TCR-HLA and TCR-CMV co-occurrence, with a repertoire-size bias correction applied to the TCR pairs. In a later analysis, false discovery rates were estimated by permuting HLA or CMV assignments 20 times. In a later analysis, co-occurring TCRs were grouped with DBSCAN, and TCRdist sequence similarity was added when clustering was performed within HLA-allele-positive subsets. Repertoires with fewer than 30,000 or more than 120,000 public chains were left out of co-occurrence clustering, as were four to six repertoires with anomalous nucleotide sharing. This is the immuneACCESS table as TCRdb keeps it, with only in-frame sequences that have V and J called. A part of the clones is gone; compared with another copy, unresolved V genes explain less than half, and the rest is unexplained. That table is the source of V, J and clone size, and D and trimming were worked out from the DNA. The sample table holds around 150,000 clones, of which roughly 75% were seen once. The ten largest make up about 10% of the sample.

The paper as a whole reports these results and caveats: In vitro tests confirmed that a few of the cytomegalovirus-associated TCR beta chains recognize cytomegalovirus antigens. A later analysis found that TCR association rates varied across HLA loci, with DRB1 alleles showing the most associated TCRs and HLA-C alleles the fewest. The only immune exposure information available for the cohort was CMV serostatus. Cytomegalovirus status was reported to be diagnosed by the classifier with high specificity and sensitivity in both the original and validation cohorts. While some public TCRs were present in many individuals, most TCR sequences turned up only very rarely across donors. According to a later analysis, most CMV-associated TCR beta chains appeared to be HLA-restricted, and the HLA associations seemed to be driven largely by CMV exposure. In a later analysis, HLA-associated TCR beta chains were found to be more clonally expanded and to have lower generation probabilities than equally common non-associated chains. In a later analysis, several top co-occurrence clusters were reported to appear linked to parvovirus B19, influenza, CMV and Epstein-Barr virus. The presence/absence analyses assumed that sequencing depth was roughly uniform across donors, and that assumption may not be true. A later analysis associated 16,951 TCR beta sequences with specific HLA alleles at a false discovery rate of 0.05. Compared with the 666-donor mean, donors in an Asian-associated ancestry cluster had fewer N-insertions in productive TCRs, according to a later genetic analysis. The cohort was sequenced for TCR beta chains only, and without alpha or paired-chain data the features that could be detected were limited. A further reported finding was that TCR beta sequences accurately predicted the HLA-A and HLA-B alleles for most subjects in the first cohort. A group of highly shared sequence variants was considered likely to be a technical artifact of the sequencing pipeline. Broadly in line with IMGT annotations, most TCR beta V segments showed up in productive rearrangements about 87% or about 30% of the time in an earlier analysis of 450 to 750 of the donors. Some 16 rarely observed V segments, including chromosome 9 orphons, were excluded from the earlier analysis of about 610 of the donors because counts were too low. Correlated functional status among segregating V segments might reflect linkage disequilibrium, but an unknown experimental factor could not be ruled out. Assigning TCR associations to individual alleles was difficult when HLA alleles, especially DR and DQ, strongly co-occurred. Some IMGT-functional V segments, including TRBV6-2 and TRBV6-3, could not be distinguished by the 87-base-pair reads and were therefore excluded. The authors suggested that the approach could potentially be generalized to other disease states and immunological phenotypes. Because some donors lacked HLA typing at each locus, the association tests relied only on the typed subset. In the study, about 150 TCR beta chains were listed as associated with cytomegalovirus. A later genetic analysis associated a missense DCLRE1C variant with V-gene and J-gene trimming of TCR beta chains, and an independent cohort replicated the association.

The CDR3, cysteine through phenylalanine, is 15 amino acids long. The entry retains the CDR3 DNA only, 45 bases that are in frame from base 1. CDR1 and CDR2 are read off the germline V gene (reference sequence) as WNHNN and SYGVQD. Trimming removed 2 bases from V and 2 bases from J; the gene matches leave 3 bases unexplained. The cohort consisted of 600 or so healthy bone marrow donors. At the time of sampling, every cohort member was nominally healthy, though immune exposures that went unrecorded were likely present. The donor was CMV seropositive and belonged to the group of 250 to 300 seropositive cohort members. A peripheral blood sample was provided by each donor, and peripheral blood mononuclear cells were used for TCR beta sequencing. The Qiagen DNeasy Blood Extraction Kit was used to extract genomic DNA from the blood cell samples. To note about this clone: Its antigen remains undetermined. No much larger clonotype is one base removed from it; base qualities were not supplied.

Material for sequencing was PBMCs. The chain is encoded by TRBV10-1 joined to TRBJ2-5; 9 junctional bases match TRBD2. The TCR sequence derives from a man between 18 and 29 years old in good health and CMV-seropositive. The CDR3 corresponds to CASSEASGKQETQYF. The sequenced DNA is TGCGCCAGCAGTGAGGCTAGCGGGAAACAAGAGACCCAGTACTTC.